The rows below give T cell receptor beta chains drawn from one sample of a study of blood T cell repertoires in COVID-19. TCRdb keeps only in-frame clones here, not all; method: immunoSEQ multiplex PCR. The profile shows approximately 140,000 clones, 80% to 90% of them singletons. The sequencing sample was made of peripheral blood. Receptors were obtained from a man in his 70s with acute or convalescent COVID-19. CDR3s include the opening cysteine and the closing phenylalanine or tryptophan. The D gene is left open where the match is weak. Size is stated for part of the rows, as once, few or many counts, or as a class when the clone is expanded.

v_call	j_call	clone_size	d_call	cdr3_aa	cdr3_nt
TRBV27	TRBJ2-7	-	TRBD2	CASSLRTSGAPFPSPYEQYF	TGTGCCAGCAGCCTCCGGACTAGCGGGGCCCCCTTCCCATCCCCCTACGAGCAGTACTTC
TRBV29-1	TRBJ2-7	-	-	CSVAAPPYEQYF	TGCAGCGTTGCCGCGCCTCCCTACGAGCAGTACTTC
TRBV6-5	TRBJ2-1	-	TRBD2	CASSRSPGGYNEQFF	TGTGCCAGCAGTCGTTCACCGGGAGGCTACAATGAGCAGTTCTTC
TRBV5-1	TRBJ2-1	-	-	CASSQSENRGLQFF	TGCGCCAGCAGCCAGTCGGAGAACAGGGGACTTCAGTTCTTC
TRBV6-5	TRBJ2-5	-	-	CASTGHHRAGETQYF	TGTGCCAGCACCGGGCACCACAGGGCCGGGGAGACCCAGTACTTC
TRBV7-2	TRBJ2-7	-	-	CASSFSLLYEQYF	TGTGCCAGCAGCTTTAGTCTGCTCTACGAGCAGTACTTC
TRBV19	TRBJ1-2	once	-	CASTSAAEHLGYTF	TGTGCCAGTACTAGCGCTGCGGAACACTTAGGCTACACCTTC
TRBV19	TRBJ1-2	-	-	CASERDYGYTF	TGTGCCAGTGAGAGGGATTATGGCTACACCTTC
TRBV27	TRBJ2-1	-	-	CASSPGVHNEQFF	TGTGCCAGCAGCCCGGGAGTCCACAATGAGCAGTTCTTC
TRBV5-1	TRBJ1-1	-	TRBD1	CASSRARDRVTEAFF	TGCGCCAGCAGCCGAGCCCGGGACAGGGTGACTGAAGCTTTCTTT
TRBV2	TRBJ1-6	-	-	CASTREFLDNSPLHF	TGTGCCAGCACGAGGGAATTTCTTGATAATTCACCCCTCCACTTT
TRBV6-5	TRBJ2-3	-	-	CASSYSAGMVDTQYF	TGTGCCAGCAGTTACTCCGCAGGGATGGTAGATACGCAGTATTTT
TRBV11-3	TRBJ2-1	-	-	CASSLGRAPVNEQFF	TGTGCCAGCAGCTTAGGGAGAGCGCCTGTAAATGAGCAGTTCTTC
TRBV10-1	TRBJ2-3	-	TRBD2	CAVTLAARTDTQYF	TGCGCCGTCACACTAGCGGCAAGAACAGATACGCAGTATTTT
TRBV13	TRBJ2-7	-	TRBD2	CASRKSGTSEQEAYEQYF	TGTGCCAGCAGAAAATCCGGGACTAGCGAGCAGGAGGCCTACGAGCAGTACTTC
TRBV5-1	TRBJ2-2	-	-	CASSSLATNTGELFF	TGCGCCAGCAGCTCGCTAGCGACCAACACCGGGGAGCTGTTTTTT
TRBV5-1	TRBJ2-5	-	-	CASSLDKRVYQETQYF	TGCGCCAGCAGCTTGGATAAGCGGGTGTACCAAGAGACCCAGTACTTC
TRBV4-2	TRBJ2-1	-	-	CASSQLSISEQFF	TGTGCCAGCAGCCAATTATCAATTAGTGAGCAGTTCTTC
TRBV18	TRBJ2-2	-	-	CASSPPERTGELFF	TGTGCCAGCTCACCACCGGAGCGCACCGGGGAGCTGTTTTTT
TRBV2	TRBJ2-3	-	TRBD2	CASYGRAGDVGATDTQYF	TGTGCCAGCTATGGGCGAGCGGGAGACGTGGGCGCCACAGATACGCAGTATTTT
TRBV5-4	TRBJ2-2	once	TRBD2	CASSLERGLGTGELFF	TGTGCCAGCAGCTTGGAGCGGGGGCTCGGGACCGGGGAGCTGTTTTTT
TRBV6-2/TRBV6-3	TRBJ2-7	-	TRBD1	CASSRQGGIEQYF	TGTGCCAGCAGTAGACAGGGGGGCATCGAGCAGTACTTC
TRBV24-1	TRBJ2-1	-	-	CATSDFRVNEQFF	TGTGCCACCAGTGATTTCCGGGTGAATGAGCAGTTCTTC
TRBV19	TRBJ1-3	-	TRBD1	CASNQDRSSGNTIYF	TGTGCCAGTAACCAGGACAGGAGCTCTGGAAACACCATATATTTT
TRBV28	TRBJ1-4	-	TRBD1	CASSSITGGGEKLFF	TGTGCCAGCAGTTCAATAACAGGGGGCGGAGAAAAACTGTTTTTT
TRBV11-2	TRBJ2-1	once	TRBD2	CASSLGTSGTYNEQFF	TGTGCCAGCAGCTTAGGTACTAGCGGGACCTACAATGAGCAGTTCTTC
TRBV5-1	TRBJ1-1	-	-	CASSRGTRSSNTEAFF	TGCGCCAGCAGCAGGGGGACAAGGTCTAGTAACACTGAAGCTTTCTTT
TRBV6-2/TRBV6-3	TRBJ2-3	once	-	CASSYAGMGTDTQYF	TGTGCCAGCAGTTATGCAGGGATGGGCACAGATACGCAGTATTTT
TRBV5-1	TRBJ1-2	-	-	CASSISGHLYGYTF	TGCGCCAGCAGCATTTCGGGACACCTCTATGGCTACACCTTC
TRBV24-1	TRBJ2-3	-	-	CATSEELSTDTQYF	TGTGCCACCAGTGAGGAGTTAAGCACAGATACGCAGTATTTT
TRBV11-3	TRBJ2-1	-	TRBD2	CASSLDSGGYNEQFF	TGTGCCAGCAGCTTAGATAGCGGGGGCTACAATGAGCAGTTCTTC
TRBV4-3	TRBJ2-2	-	TRBD2	CASSQFSSGSGTGELFF	TGCGCCAGCAGCCAATTCTCTAGCGGGAGTGGCACCGGGGAGCTGTTTTTT
TRBV5-8	TRBJ2-2	-	TRBD2	CASSLGGLAGAGELFF	TGTGCCAGCAGCTTGGGTGGACTAGCGGGAGCCGGGGAGCTGTTTTTT
TRBV4-1	TRBJ2-1	-	-	CASSQEVGGQFF	TGCGCCAGCAGCCAAGAAGTAGGGGGGCAGTTCTTC
TRBV7-5	TRBJ2-5	-	-	CARSSRTSGRRLEETQYF	TGTGCCAGAAGCTCTAGGACTAGCGGGAGACGTTTGGAAGAGACCCAGTACTTC
TRBV6-6	TRBJ2-1	-	TRBD2	CASSYWTSGTQGEQFF	TGTGCCAGCAGTTACTGGACTAGCGGGACTCAGGGTGAGCAGTTCTTC
TRBV10-3	TRBJ2-3	few	TRBD2	CAISVGGSGTPLTDTQYF	TGTGCCATCAGTGTGGGGGGTAGCGGGACCCCACTCACAGATACGCAGTATTTT
TRBV12-5	TRBJ2-1	-	-	CASGRAIDNEQFF	TGTGCTAGTGGTCGCGCAATAGACAATGAGCAGTTCTTC
TRBV7-6	TRBJ1-1	-	-	CASSLTENTEAFF	TGTGCCAGCAGCTTAACAGAGAACACTGAAGCTTTCTTT
TRBV6-5	TRBJ2-7	-	TRBD1	CASQIDRVGEQYF	TGTGCCAGCCAAATCGACAGGGTCGGCGAGCAGTACTTC
TRBV19	TRBJ2-5	once	TRBD2	CASRRTSGTQETQYF	TGTGCCAGTCGGAGGACTAGCGGGACCCAGGAGACCCAGTACTTC
TRBV7-9	TRBJ1-2	-	-	CASSLGLLYGYTF	TGTGCCAGCAGCTTGGGCCTTCTCTATGGCTACACCTTC
TRBV3-1/TRBV3-2	TRBJ1-2	-	-	CASSHLQGDYGYTF	TGTGCCAGCAGCCATCTTCAGGGCGACTATGGCTACACCTTC
TRBV5-1	TRBJ1-3	many	TRBD1	CASSSGTGGGNTIYF	TGCGCCAGCAGCTCCGGGACAGGGGGAGGAAACACCATATATTTT
TRBV7-6	TRBJ2-7	-	TRBD2	CASSPQGTSGPYEQYF	TGTGCCAGCAGCCCACAGGGGACTAGCGGGCCCTACGAGCAGTACTTC
TRBV2	TRBJ1-1	-	-	CASSENADTEAFF	TGTGCCAGCAGTGAAAACGCGGACACTGAAGCTTTCTTT
TRBV11-2	TRBJ2-1	-	-	CASSLWGAYNEQFF	TGTGCCAGCAGCTTATGGGGGGCCTACAATGAGCAGTTCTTC